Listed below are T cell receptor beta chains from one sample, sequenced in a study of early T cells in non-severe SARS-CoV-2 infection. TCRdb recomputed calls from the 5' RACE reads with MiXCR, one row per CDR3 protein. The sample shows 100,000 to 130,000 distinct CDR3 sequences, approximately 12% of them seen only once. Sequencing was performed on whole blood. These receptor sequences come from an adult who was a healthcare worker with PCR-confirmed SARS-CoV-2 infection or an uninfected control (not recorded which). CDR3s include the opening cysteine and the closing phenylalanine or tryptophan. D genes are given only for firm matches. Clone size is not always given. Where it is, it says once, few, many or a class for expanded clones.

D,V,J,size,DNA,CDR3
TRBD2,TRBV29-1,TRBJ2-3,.,TGCAGCGCAGGGGGGCTAGCGGGAGTCGATACGCAGTATTTT,CSAGGLAGVDTQYF
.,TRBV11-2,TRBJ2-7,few,TGTGCCAGCAGCTTGAATCGGGACGAGCAGTACTTC,CASSLNRDEQYF
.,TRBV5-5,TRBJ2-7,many,TGTGCCAGCAGCCCTGTGGCGGGGCACTACGAGCAGTACTTC,CASSPVAGHYEQYF
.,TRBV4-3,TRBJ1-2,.,TGCGCCAGCAGCCAAGAGAGGGGGACGGGCTACACCTTC,CASSQERGTGYTF
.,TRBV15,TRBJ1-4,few,TGTGCCACAGAGGGACATCCTAATGAAAAACTGTTTTTT,CATEGHPNEKLFF
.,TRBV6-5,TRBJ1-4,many,TGTGCCAGCAGTTACAACAAACCCCCCGAAAAACTGTTTTTT,CASSYNKPPEKLFF
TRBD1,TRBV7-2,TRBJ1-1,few,TGTGCCAGCATATCTCCGACAGGGGGACCGGAAGCTTTCTTT,CASISPTGGPEAFF
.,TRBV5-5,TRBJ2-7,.,TGTGCCAGCAGCTCAAAAAACCAGGGTTACGAGCAGTACTTC,CASSSKNQGYEQYF
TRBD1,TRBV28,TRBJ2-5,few,TGTGCCAGCACAGCACAGGGGGCAGGGGGGACCCAGTACTTC,CASTAQGAGGTQYF
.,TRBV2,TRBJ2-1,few,TGTGCCAGTCACCGGAGCCGGGACAATGAGCAGTTCTTC,CASHRSRDNEQFF
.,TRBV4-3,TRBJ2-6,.,TGCGCCAGCAGCCAAGCGGGGGGCGCGTCTGGGGCCAACGTCCTGACTTTC,CASSQAGGASGANVLTF
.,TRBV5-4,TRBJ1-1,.,TGTGCCAGCAGCTTCTCCGGGGGGGAGACTGAAGCTTTCTTT,CASSFSGGETEAFF
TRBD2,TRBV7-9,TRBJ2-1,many,TGTGCCAGCAGCTTATTCTTGCGGAACGCGGGAGCCAATGAGCAGTTCTTC,CASSLFLRNAGANEQFF
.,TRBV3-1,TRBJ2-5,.,TGTGCCAGCAGCCAAGATGATGCAGGGCAAGAGACCCAGTACTTC,CASSQDDAGQETQYF
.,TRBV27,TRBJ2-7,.,TGTGCCAGCAGTCCCACGGACGCTAACTCCTACGAGCAGTACTTC,CASSPTDANSYEQYF
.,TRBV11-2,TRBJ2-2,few,TGTGCCAGCAGGCCTCTCAGGGCCACGAACACCGGGGAGCTGTTTTTT,CASRPLRATNTGELFF
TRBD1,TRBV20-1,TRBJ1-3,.,TGCAGTGCTAGACTACAGGGGGAGAGAAACACCATATATTTT,CSARLQGERNTIYF
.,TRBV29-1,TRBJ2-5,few,TGCAGCGTTGCCCAAGAGACCCAGTACTTC,CSVAQETQYF
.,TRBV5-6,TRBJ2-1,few,TGTGCCAGCAGCTTGTATCCGGGAGTGACCTACAATGAGCAGTTCTTC,CASSLYPGVTYNEQFF
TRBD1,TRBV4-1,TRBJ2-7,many,TGCGCCAGCAGCCAAGAGCCCGGGACAGCATCCTACGAGCAGTACTTC,CASSQEPGTASYEQYF
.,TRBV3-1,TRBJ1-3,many,TGTGCCAGCAGCCAAAGGAACACCATATATTTT,CASSQRNTIYF
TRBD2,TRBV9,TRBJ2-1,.,TGTGCCAGCAGCACAAGAGCGGGAGCCTACAATGAGCAGTTCTTC,CASSTRAGAYNEQFF
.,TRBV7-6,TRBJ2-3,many,TGTGCCAGCAGCCCCCAGCCCCCTAGCACAGATACGCAGTATTTT,CASSPQPPSTDTQYF
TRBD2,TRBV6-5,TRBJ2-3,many,TGTGCCAGCAGCCAGACTAGCGGCGGGGGGGACACAGATACGCAGTATTTT,CASSQTSGGGDTDTQYF
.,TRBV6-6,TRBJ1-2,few,TGTGCCAGCAGTTACGACGGAGAGGGCTATGGCTACACCTTC,CASSYDGEGYGYTF
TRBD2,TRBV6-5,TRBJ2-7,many,TGTGCCAGCAGGGCGGGAGCGTTATACGAGCAGTACTTC,CASRAGALYEQYF
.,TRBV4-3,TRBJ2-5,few,TGCGCCAGCAGCCAAGATTTTGGGAGCTTCAAAGAGACCCAGTACTTC,CASSQDFGSFKETQYF
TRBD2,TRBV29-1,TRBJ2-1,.,TGCAGCGTGCAAGCGGGAGGCCGGCAGTTCTTC,CSVQAGGRQFF
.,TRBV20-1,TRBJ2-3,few,TGCAGTGCAAGGGCAGATACGCAGTATTTT,CSARADTQYF
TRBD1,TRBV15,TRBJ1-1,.,TGTGCCACCAGCAGGGGGACAGGGGAAGCTTTCTTT,CATSRGTGEAFF
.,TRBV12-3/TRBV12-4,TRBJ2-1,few,TGTGCCAGCAGTTTAGGGCCCCGCTCCTACAATGAGCAGTTCTTC,CASSLGPRSYNEQFF
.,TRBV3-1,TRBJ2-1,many,TGTGCCAGCAGCCGGATGTACAATGAGCAGTTCTTC,CASSRMYNEQFF
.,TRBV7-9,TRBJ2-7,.,TGTGCCAGCAGCCCAGGCCCCGACGGGAGCCCCTACGAGCAGTACTTC,CASSPGPDGSPYEQYF
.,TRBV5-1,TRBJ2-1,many,TGCGCCAGCAGCTCTCAGGGTGGAGTGTACAATGAGCAGTTCTTC,CASSSQGGVYNEQFF
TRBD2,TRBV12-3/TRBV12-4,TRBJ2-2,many,TGTGCCAGCAGTCCCGGACTAGCGGGGACCGGGGAGCTGTTTTTT,CASSPGLAGTGELFF
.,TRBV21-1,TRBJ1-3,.,TGTGCCAGCAGCCCGCGAGGGGACCGGTCCTCTGGAAACACCATATATTTT,CASSPRGDRSSGNTIYF
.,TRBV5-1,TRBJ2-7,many,TGCGCCAGCAGCCCTACGTTGGGGGAGCAGTACTTC,CASSPTLGEQYF
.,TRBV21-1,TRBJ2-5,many,TGTGCCAGCAGCAAAGACTCCCAAGAGACCCAGTACTTC,CASSKDSQETQYF
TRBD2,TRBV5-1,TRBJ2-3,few,TGCGCCAGCAGCTTGGAAGGGACTAGCGGAAAAGATACGCAGTATTTT,CASSLEGTSGKDTQYF
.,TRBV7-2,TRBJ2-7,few,TGTGCCAGCAGCCTACCTTCCTACGAGCAGTACTTC,CASSLPSYEQYF
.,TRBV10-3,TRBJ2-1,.,TGTGCCATCGGTGGCGGGGAAGGGACTCCCAGATACAATGAGCAGTTCTTC,CAIGGGEGTPRYNEQFF
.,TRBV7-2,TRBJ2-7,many,TGTGCCAGCAGCTTAGGGCTGGGGCGGACCTACGAGCAGTACTTC,CASSLGLGRTYEQYF
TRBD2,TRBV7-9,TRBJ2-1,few,TGTGCCAGCAGCTTAGCGAGCGGGGGACTCGATGAGCAGTTCTTC,CASSLASGGLDEQFF
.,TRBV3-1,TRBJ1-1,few,TGTGCCAGCCGGGACGCTAAAAGTTCGGGAGCTTTCTTT,CASRDAKSSGAFF
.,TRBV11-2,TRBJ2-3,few,TGTGCCAGCGGCGGAGGCCCAGCAGATACGCAGTATTTT,CASGGGPADTQYF
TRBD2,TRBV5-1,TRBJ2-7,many,TGCGCCAGCAGTTCTAGCGGGTACGAGCAGTACTTC,CASSSSGYEQYF
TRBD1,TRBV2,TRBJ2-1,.,TGTGCCAGCAGTCGGGACAGGGAAGTCACTAATGAGCAGTTCTTC,CASSRDREVTNEQFF
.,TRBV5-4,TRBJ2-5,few,TGTGCCAGCAGTAAATGGGAGAGGGGAAGAGAGACCCAGTACTTC,CASSKWERGRETQYF